Shown below are 11 T cell receptor beta chains from a single sample sequenced in a study of neurological immune-mediated disorders. TCRdb re-called the 5' RACE reads with MiXCR, one entry per CDR3 protein. The table shows around 97,000 distinct CDR3 sequences, with 9.5% to 14% occurring only once. Time point specified: longitudinal time-point 3. The sequenced material came from PBMCs. These TCRs come from a female donor with HTLV-1-associated myelopathy (HAM/TSP).

This clonotype was recorded at least ten times. Its ends do not fully match the called genes, so a read error is possible. The rearrangement joins TRBV15 to TRBJ2-2; 7 nucleotides agree with TRBD2. Germline values: CDR1 LNHNV, CDR2 YYDKDF (reference sequence). The length of the CDR3 is 17 residues. DNA of the CDR3: TGTGCTACCAGCAGAGATCCCCCAGGGAGGGCCACCGGGGAGCTGTTTTTT. This gives the protein CATSRDPPGRATGELFF.

In its sample, this clonotype was seen many times. The chain couples TRBV27 to TRBJ2-7; the match to TRBD1 covers 7 bases. Looked up from germline, CDR1 is MNHEY and CDR2 is SMNVEV (reference sequence). The CDR3 totals 15 residues. Germline trimming cut 0 bases from V and 0 bases from J; bases unmatched to any gene: 2. The CDR3 bases are TGTGCCAGCAGTTTATCCGGGACAGACTCCTACGAGCAGTACTTC. It specifies CASSLSGTDSYEQYF.

The sample holds many counts of this clonotype. This chain connects TRBV20-1 to TRBJ2-5, with D perhaps TRBD2 (5 bases). The CDR3 extends over 12 amino acids. Germline V CDR1 and CDR2: DFQATT, SNEGSKA (reference sequence). Trimming cost V 4 bases and J 4 bases, with 10 bases left between them. The CDR3 protein is CSAIRDGETQYF. As DNA, the CDR3 is TGCAGTGCTATCCGGGATGGAGAGACCCAGTACTTC.

At least ten counts were recorded for this clonotype. The chain uses TRBV5-4 and TRBJ2-1; the match to TRBD2 covers 8 bases. CDR3 length: 14 amino acids. J gave up 9 bases and V 4 bases, and 9 bases lay outside the gene matches. The germline V gene encodes CDR1 SGHNT and CDR2 YYREEE (reference sequence). CDR3: CASSPRTSTGEQFF. The DNA of the CDR3 is TGTGCCAGCAGCCCACGGACTAGCACCGGTGAGCAGTTCTTC.

Many counts were recorded for this clonotype. The genes are TRBV7-8 and TRBJ2-2; D is perhaps TRBD2 (7 bases). The CDR3 is 12 residues long. CDR1 is SGHVS and CDR2 is FQNEAQ in the germline V gene. The CDR3 is CGGGRNTGELFF. CDR3 bases: TGTGGCGGGGGCCGTAACACCGGGGAGCTGTTTTTT.

This chain connects TRBV7-9 to TRBJ2-3; TRBD2 agrees at 10 bases. There are 17 residues in the CDR3. Trimming at V came to 1 base and at J to 2 bases, leaving 6 bases not matched to a gene. Germline V CDR1 and CDR2: SEHNR, FQNEAQ (reference sequence). CDR3 sequence reads: CASSLEAGGPNTDTQYF. CDR3 DNA: TGTGCCAGCAGCTTAGAAGCGGGGGGGCCAAACACAGATACGCAGTATTTT.

This clonotype has at least ten counts. The chain is built from TRBV7-8 and TRBJ1-4; no firm D call. V lost 5 bases and J 8 bases, leaving 12 bases between the germline ends. The CDR3 loop spans 13 amino acids. CDR1 and CDR2 (germline): SGHVS, FQNEAQ. The CDR3 sequence is CASSPLFYEKLFF. DNA of the CDR3: TGTGCCAGCAGCCCCTTATTCTACGAAAAACTGTTTTTT.

This clonotype was seen repeatedly, ten times or more. V is TRBV20-1 and J is TRBJ1-5; TRBD1 might be the D (5 bases). The CDR3 contains 17 residues. CDR1 and CDR2 (germline): DFQATT, SNEGSKA (reference sequence). With 3 bases removed from V and 2 bases from J, the gap between germline ends came to 20 bases. The chain's CDR3 is CSASYRDPGRGNQPQHF. CDR3 DNA sequence: TGCAGTGCTAGTTATCGGGACCCGGGCAGAGGCAATCAGCCCCAGCATTTT.

Many counts were recorded for this clonotype. The rearrangement uses TRBV20-1 and TRBJ1-6; tentatively, D is TRBD1 (5 bases). Germline V CDR1 and CDR2: DFQATT, SNEGSKA (reference sequence). The V end lost 3 bases, the J end lost 0 bases, and 15 bases lay between the germline ends. The CDR3 loop spans 17 amino acids. CDR3 residues: CSASGRGQSSYNSPLHF. In DNA form, the CDR3 reads TGCAGTGCTAGTGGTAGGGGCCAGAGCTCCTATAATTCACCCCTCCACTTT.

This clonotype was counted ten times or more. CDR3 nucleotides: TGTGCCACCAGCAAGGGTGGCACCGGGGAGCTGTTTTTT. The encoded protein is CATSKGGTGELFF. The V and J genes are TRBV15 and TRBJ2-2; D uncertain. The CDR3 covers 13 residues. Germline-derived CDR1 and CDR2 are LNHNV and YYDKDF (reference sequence). Trimming stripped 4 bases from V and 4 bases from J, with 7 bases between.

This clonotype has at least ten counts. The V gene is TRBV12-3 or TRBV12-4, the J gene TRBJ1-5; TRBD1 might be the D (5 bases). CDR3 length: 15 amino acids. V shed 6 bases and J shed 4 bases, with 16 bases lying between them. CDR3 protein: CASSLSGTGNQPQHF. CDR3 sequence (DNA): TGTGCCAGCAGCTTATCCGGGACGGGGAATCAGCCCCAGCATTTT.